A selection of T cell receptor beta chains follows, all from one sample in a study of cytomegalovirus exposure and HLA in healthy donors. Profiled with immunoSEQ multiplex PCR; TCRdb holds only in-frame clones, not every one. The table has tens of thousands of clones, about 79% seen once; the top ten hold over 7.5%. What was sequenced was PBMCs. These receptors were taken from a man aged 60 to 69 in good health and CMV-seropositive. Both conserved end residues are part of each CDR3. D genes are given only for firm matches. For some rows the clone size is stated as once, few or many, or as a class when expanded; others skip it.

TGCAGCGCAGGACTAGCCCCGCAGGAGCTGTTTTTT	CSAGLAPQELFF	TRBV29-1	TRBJ2-2	.	TRBD2
TGTGCCAGCAGCGTCGGTGGGAGGGCCGTGGAGACCCAGTACTTC	CASSVGGRAVETQYF	TRBV9	TRBJ2-5	.	TRBD2
TGTGCCAGCAGTCAAAAGTGGGGGGGTATTTATGAAGCTTTCTTT	CASSQKWGGIYEAFF	TRBV6-6	TRBJ1-1	few	.
TGTGCCAGCAGCTTGTGGAATCCGGGGAACTATGGCTACACCTTC	CASSLWNPGNYGYTF	TRBV5-4	TRBJ1-2	.	.
TGCGCCAGCAGCGCCTCAGGGTTCGGGACAGATACGCAGTATTTT	CASSASGFGTDTQYF	TRBV10-2	TRBJ2-3	.	.
TGTGCCAGCAGCTTTGGACAGGTTGACACCGGGGAGCTGTTTTTT	CASSFGQVDTGELFF	TRBV7-6	TRBJ2-2	.	TRBD1
TGTGCCAGCAGCTTAGGGAGGGAGCGGGGGGGCATACAAGAGACCCAGTACTTC	CASSLGRERGGIQETQYF	TRBV11-3	TRBJ2-5	.	TRBD2
TGTGCCAGCAGCAAAGCCAGGGGGCTGGTTCAGCCCCAGCATTTT	CASSKARGLVQPQHF	TRBV21-1	TRBJ1-5	.	.
TGTGCCAGCACCAAAAAATCGGGGGCTGAAGCTTTCTTT	CASTKKSGAEAFF	TRBV11-1	TRBJ1-1	.	.
TGTGCCAGCTCACTAGAAGACTATGGCTACACCTTC	CASSLEDYGYTF	TRBV18	TRBJ1-2	.	.
TGTGCCAGCAGTTTTCACCTAGCGGTTCTTTCCTACGAGCAGTACTTC	CASSFHLAVLSYEQYF	TRBV28	TRBJ2-7	few	TRBD2
TGCGCCAGCAGCGTAGGGACAGTTAGCACAGATACGCAGTATTTT	CASSVGTVSTDTQYF	TRBV5-1	TRBJ2-3	.	TRBD1
TGTGCCAGCAGCTTGGTCCCTCAAGAGACCCAGTACTTC	CASSLVPQETQYF	TRBV5-4	TRBJ2-5	.	.
TGTGCCATCAGTCGACAGGGTATGAACACTGAAGCTTTCTTT	CAISRQGMNTEAFF	TRBV10-3	TRBJ1-1	.	TRBD1
TGCGCCAGCAGCCAAGGGGCACTGCCCTCCTACGAGCAGTACTTC	CASSQGALPSYEQYF	TRBV4-1	TRBJ2-7	.	.
TGTGCCAGCAGCTTTGGACTAGCGGAAACCTACGAGCAGTACTTC	CASSFGLAETYEQYF	TRBV11-3	TRBJ2-7	.	TRBD2
TGTGCCAGCAGCTCACAGGGGTTTGAGGAAGCTTTCTTT	CASSSQGFEEAFF	TRBV5-6	TRBJ1-1	.	TRBD1
TGTGCCAGCAGCGATTTACAGGGTACTGAAGCTTTCTTT	CASSDLQGTEAFF	TRBV6-6	TRBJ1-1	.	.
TGTGCCAGCAACTTAGGACAGAACACTAATGAAGCTTTCTTT	CASNLGQNTNEAFF	TRBV7-9	TRBJ1-1	.	.
TGTGCCAGCAGCTCTGGGGGACAGCTAATGAACACTGAAGCTTTCTTT	CASSSGGQLMNTEAFF	TRBV13	TRBJ1-1	.	TRBD1
TGTGCCAGCAGGGGGACAGGAGAGTTAGCTAACTATGGCTACACCTTC	CASRGTGELANYGYTF	TRBV27	TRBJ1-2	.	TRBD1
TGTGCCAGCAGTTACGGACTCGTAGCGGACGGCTACACCTTC	CASSYGLVADGYTF	TRBV6-9	TRBJ1-2	few	.
TGTGCCAGCAGCCCCCGACTCTCGGGAACCAAGTACTTC	CASSPRLSGTKYF	TRBV5-8	TRBJ2-5	.	.
TGTGCCAGCAGCCTAGGAGGAGGTAATTCACCCCTCCACTTT	CASSLGGGNSPLHF	TRBV5-5	TRBJ1-6	.	.
TGTGCCAGCAGTGAATGGACAGGGCGAACTGAAGCTTTCTTT	CASSEWTGRTEAFF	TRBV6-1	TRBJ1-1	.	TRBD1
TGCGCCAGCAGTGAGTCGCCAGGGGCTAATGAAAAACTGTTTTTT	CASSESPGANEKLFF	TRBV10-1	TRBJ1-4	.	.
TGTGCCAGCAGCTTTGGGGAGCGGGGCAATGAGCAGTTCTTC	CASSFGERGNEQFF	TRBV5-6	TRBJ2-1	.	TRBD2
TGTGCCAGCAGAGACAGGGGAGGGACAGATACGCAGTATTTT	CASRDRGGTDTQYF	TRBV6-5	TRBJ2-3	.	.
TGTGCCAGCACCTATATAGCGGGAGAGGACTACAATGAGCAGTTCTTC	CASTYIAGEDYNEQFF	TRBV7-4	TRBJ2-1	.	TRBD2
TGTGCCAGCATTAGGAGGAGAATCACTGAAGCTTTCTTT	CASIRRRITEAFF	TRBV9	TRBJ1-1	once	.
TGTGCCAGCAGCCAAGGCCCTTGGACAGGGGGCGGTGAGGGCCCTCTCTACGAGCAGTACTTC	CASSQGPWTGGGEGPLYEQYF	TRBV4-2	TRBJ2-7	few	TRBD1
TGTGCCAGCAGCGCTCCGACTAGCTCCGGGGAGCTGTTTTTT	CASSAPTSSGELFF	TRBV9	TRBJ2-2	.	TRBD2
TGTGCCAGCAGACCCTCTGGGCCGTCCTATGGCTACACCTTC	CASRPSGPSYGYTF	TRBV11-2	TRBJ1-2	.	.
TGTTCCAGCAGCTTAAGACAGGGGGGCGGGAACACTGAAGCTTTCTTT	CSSSLRQGGGNTEAFF	TRBV7-9	TRBJ1-1	.	TRBD1
TGTGCCAGCTCACTTTACCGGGACAGGGTTCAGCCCCAGCATTTT	CASSLYRDRVQPQHF	TRBV18	TRBJ1-5	few	TRBD1
TGTGCCAGCAGCCAGGGACAGGGGGCGTTCAATGAGCAGTTCTTC	CASSQGQGAFNEQFF	TRBV7-2	TRBJ2-1	.	TRBD1
TGTGCCAGCACCAGGAGCGGGATTGTTGAGACCCAGTACTTC	CASTRSGIVETQYF	TRBV6-1	TRBJ2-5	.	TRBD2
TGTGCCAGCTCACCCCAGCGGGGGGAGTACAATGAGCAGTTCTTC	CASSPQRGEYNEQFF	TRBV18	TRBJ2-1	few	TRBD2
TGCGCCAGCACCGTGGGACAGTTCTACGAGCAGTACTTC	CASTVGQFYEQYF	TRBV10-2	TRBJ2-7	.	TRBD1
TGCGCCAGCTTTAAAGGGGTTTCAAACACAGATACGCAGTATTTT	CASFKGVSNTDTQYF	TRBV5-1	TRBJ2-3	.	.
TGTGCCAGCAGTAGGGAGGGGGTTCCGAGCACTGAAGCTTTCTTT	CASSREGVPSTEAFF	TRBV6-5	TRBJ1-1	once	.
TGTGCCAGCAGTTCGAGGAACACTGAAGCTTTCTTT	CASSSRNTEAFF	TRBV6-6	TRBJ1-1	few	.
TGCGCCAGCAGACTAGCGGGAGATTTAAATGAGCAGTTCTTC	CASRLAGDLNEQFF	TRBV4-1	TRBJ2-1	.	TRBD2
TGTGCCAGCAGCGCGACAGGGGGCAATTCGGGAACTGAAGCTTTCTTT	CASSATGGNSGTEAFF	TRBV13	TRBJ1-1	.	TRBD1
TGTGCCAGCAGTCAATCGGACAGGAACGTCCTGACTTTC	CASSQSDRNVLTF	TRBV27	TRBJ2-6	.	TRBD1
TGTGCCAGCAGTGAAAGTCGGGACAGGGGAGTTCATGGCTACACCTTC	CASSESRDRGVHGYTF	TRBV2	TRBJ1-2	.	TRBD1
TGTGCCAGCAGTGAAGTGACAGCCTACAATGAGCAGTTCTTC	CASSEVTAYNEQFF	TRBV2	TRBJ2-1	.	.
TGTGCCAGCAGCCACTATAACGGACAGGGCTACGAGCAGTACTTC	CASSHYNGQGYEQYF	TRBV7-2	TRBJ2-7	.	TRBD1
TGTGCCATCAGTGAACCGGGACAGGCCTCCTACGAGCAGTACTTC	CAISEPGQASYEQYF	TRBV10-3	TRBJ2-7	.	TRBD1